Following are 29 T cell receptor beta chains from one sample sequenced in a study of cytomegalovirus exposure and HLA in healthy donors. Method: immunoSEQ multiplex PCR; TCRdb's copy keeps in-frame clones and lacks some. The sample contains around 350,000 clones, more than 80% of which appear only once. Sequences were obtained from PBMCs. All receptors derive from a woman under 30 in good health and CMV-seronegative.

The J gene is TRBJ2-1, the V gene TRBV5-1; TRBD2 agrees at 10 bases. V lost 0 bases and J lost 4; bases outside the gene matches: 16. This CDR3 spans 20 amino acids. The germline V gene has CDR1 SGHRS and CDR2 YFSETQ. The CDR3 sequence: CASSLGSSGSRAPSYNEQFF. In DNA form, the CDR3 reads TGCGCCAGCAGCTTGGGATCTAGCGGGAGTCGCGCTCCGTCGTACAATGAGCAGTTCTTC.

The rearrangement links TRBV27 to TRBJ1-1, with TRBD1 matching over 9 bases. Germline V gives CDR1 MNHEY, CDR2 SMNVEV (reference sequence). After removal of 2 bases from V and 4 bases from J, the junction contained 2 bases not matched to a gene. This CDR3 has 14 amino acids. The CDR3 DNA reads TGTGCCAGCAGTTTAGGGACAGGGTTCACTGAAGCTTTCTTT. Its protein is CASSLGTGFTEAFF.

As DNA, the CDR3 is TGTGCCAGCAGCTTAGCGCTACTAGCGGGAAATCCGAACACCGGGGAGCTGTTTTTT. This gives the protein CASSLALLAGNPNTGELFF. This chain uses TRBV7-8 with TRBJ2-2; 10 bases are a match to TRBD2. The CDR3 covers 19 residues. Trimming took 0 bases from V and 0 from J; bases not matched to a gene: 7. From germline, CDR1 is SGHVS and CDR2 FQNEAQ.

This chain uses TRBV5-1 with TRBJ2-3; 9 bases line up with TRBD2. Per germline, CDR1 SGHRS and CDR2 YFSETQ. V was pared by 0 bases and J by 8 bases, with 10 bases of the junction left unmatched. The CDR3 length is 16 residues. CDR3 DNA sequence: TGCGCCAGCAGCTTGGGGGTAGCGGGAGTAATTAGTACGCAGTATTTT. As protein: CASSLGVAGVISTQYF.

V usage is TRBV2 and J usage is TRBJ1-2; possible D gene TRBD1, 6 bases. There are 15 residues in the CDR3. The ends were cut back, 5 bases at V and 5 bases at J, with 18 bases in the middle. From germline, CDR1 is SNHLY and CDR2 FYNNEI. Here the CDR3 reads CASSTTRGTIYGYTF. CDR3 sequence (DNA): TGTGCCAGCAGTACAACCAGGGGTACGATTTATGGCTACACCTTC.

The DNA of the CDR3 is TGTGCCAGCTCCGCCCGGGGGTCGTACACTGAAGCTTTCTTT. Translated, it gives CASSARGSYTEAFF. V gene TRBV18 combines with J gene TRBJ1-1; D may be TRBD1 (5 bases). V was shortened by 6 bases and J by 3 bases, with 14 bases between the two germline ends. From germline, CDR1 is KGHSH and CDR2 LQKENI. This CDR3 comprises 14 residues.

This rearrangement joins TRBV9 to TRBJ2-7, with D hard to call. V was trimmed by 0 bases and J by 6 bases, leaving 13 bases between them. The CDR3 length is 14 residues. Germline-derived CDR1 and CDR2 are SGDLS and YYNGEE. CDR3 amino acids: CASSVGDSNSEQYF. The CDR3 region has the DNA TGTGCCAGCAGCGTAGGCGATAGTAACAGCGAGCAGTACTTC. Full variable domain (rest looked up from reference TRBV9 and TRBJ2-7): DSGVTQTPKHLITATGQRVTLRCSPRSGDLSVYWYQQSLDQGLQFLIQYYNGEERAKGNILERFSAQQFPDLHSELNLSSLELGDSALYFCASSVGDSNSEQYFGPGTRLTVT.

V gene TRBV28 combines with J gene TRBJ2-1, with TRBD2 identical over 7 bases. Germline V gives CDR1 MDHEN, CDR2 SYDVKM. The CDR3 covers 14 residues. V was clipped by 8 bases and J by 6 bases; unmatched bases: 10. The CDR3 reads CASSHGGTGNEQFF. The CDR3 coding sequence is TGTGCCAGCTCCCACGGGGGGACCGGCAATGAGCAGTTCTTC.

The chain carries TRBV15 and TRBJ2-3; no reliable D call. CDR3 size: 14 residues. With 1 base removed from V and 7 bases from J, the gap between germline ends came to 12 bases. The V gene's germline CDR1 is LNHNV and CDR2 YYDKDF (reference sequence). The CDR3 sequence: CATSRGSRAYTQYF. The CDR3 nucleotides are TGTGCCACCAGCAGAGGATCCCGAGCATATACGCAGTATTTT.

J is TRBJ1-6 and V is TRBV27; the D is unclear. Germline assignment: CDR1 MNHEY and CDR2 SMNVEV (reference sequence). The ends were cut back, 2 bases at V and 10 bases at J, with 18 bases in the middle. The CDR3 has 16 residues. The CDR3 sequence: CASSLSRERANSPLHF. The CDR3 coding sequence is TGTGCCAGCAGTTTAAGCCGGGAGAGGGCAAACTCACCCCTCCACTTT.

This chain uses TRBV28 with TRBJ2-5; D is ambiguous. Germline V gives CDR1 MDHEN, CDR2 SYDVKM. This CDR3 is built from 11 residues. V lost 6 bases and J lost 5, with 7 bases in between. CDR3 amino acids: CASSAQETQYF. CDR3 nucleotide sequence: TGTGCCAGCAGCGCCCAGGAGACCCAGTACTTC.

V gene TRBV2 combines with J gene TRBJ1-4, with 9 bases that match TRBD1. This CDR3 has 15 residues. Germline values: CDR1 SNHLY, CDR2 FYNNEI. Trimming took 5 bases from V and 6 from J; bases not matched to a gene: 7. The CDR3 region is CASSPNRGPYEKLFF. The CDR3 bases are TGTGCCAGCAGTCCTAACAGGGGGCCTTATGAAAAACTGTTTTTT. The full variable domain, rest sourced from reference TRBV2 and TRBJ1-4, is EPEVTQTPSHQVTQMGQEVILRCVPISNHLYFYWYRQILGQKVEFLVSFYNNEISEKSEIFDDQFSVERPDGSNFTLKIRSTKLEDSAMYFCASSPNRGPYEKLFFGSGTQLSVL.

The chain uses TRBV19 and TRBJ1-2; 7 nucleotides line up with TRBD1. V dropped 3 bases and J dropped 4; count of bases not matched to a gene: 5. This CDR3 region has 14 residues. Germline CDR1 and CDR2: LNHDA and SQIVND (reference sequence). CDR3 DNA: TGTGCCAGTAGTATCGGACAGGCGCCCTATGGCTACACCTTC. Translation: CASSIGQAPYGYTF.

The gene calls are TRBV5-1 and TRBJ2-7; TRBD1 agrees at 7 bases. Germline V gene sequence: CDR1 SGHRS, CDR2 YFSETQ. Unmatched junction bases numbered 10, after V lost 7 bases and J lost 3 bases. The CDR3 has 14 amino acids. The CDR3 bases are TGCGCCAGCGGGACCCGGGACAGAGTCTACGAGCAGTACTTC. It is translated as CASGTRDRVYEQYF.

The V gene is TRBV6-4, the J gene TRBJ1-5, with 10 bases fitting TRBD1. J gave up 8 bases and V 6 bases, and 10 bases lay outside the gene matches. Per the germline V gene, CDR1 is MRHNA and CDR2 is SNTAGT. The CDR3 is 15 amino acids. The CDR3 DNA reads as TGTGCCAGCAGCCCGACAGGGGGCGGAGGGGAGCCCCAGCATTTT. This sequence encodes CASSPTGGGGEPQHF.

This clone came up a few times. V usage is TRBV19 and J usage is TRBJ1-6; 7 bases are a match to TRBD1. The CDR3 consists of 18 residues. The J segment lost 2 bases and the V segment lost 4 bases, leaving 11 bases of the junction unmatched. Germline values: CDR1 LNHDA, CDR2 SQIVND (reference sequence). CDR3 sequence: CASSRTGLLETYNSPLHF. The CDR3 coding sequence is TGTGCCAGTAGTAGGACAGGCCTTCTTGAAACCTATAATTCACCCCTCCACTTT.

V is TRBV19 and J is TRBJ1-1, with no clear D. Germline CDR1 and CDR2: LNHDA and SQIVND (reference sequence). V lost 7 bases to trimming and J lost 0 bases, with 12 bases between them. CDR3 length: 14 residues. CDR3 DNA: TGTGCCAGTAAGGAGGGAACCTTGAACACTGAAGCTTTCTTT. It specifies CASKEGTLNTEAFF.

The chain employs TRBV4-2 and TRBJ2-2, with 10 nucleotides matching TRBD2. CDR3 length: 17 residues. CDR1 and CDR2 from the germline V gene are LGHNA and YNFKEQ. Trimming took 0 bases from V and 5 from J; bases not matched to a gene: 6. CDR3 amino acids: CASSQEASGGWTGELFF. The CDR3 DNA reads TGTGCCAGCAGCCAAGAGGCTAGCGGGGGATGGACCGGGGAGCTGTTTTTT.

The CDR3 nucleotides are TGTGCCAGCAGCTTGGTTCTAGCGGGAAGGTTCTACGAGCAGTACTTC. Residues: CASSLVLAGRFYEQYF. The chain joins TRBV5-4 to TRBJ2-7; 9 bases align to TRBD2. Germline trimming cut 0 bases from V and 3 bases from J; bases unmatched to any gene: 7. Germline lookup yields CDR1 SGHNT and CDR2 YYREEE (reference sequence). This CDR3 comprises 16 residues.

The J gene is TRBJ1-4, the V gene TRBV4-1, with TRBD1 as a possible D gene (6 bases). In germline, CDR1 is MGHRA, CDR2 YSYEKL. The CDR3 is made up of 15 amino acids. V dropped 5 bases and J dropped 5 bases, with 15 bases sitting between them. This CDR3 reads CASSSRVGGNEKLFF. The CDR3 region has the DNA TGCGCCAGCAGCAGCCGGGTAGGGGGAAATGAAAAACTGTTTTTT.

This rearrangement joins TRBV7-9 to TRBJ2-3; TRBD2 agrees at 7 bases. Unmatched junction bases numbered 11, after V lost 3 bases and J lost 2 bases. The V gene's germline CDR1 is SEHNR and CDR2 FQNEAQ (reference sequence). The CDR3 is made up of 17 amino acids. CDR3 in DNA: TGTGCCAGCAGCTTGGGATTGGATAGCGGGTACACAGATACGCAGTATTTT. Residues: CASSLGLDSGYTDTQYF. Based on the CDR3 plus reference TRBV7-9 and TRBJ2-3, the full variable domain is DTGVSQNPRHKITKRGQNVTFRCDPISEHNRLYWYRQTLGQGPEFLTYFQNEAQLEKSRLLSDRFSAERPKGSFSTLEIQRTEQGDSAMYLCASSLGLDSGYTDTQYFGPGTRLTVL.

CDR3 sequence reads: CASSSGQGALRSGNTIYF. Written as DNA, the CDR3 is TGTGCCAGCAGCAGCGGACAGGGGGCATTGCGCTCTGGAAACACCATATATTTT. The chain couples TRBV14 to TRBJ1-3; 11 bases align to TRBD1. The CDR3 has 18 amino acids. V trimming: 5 bases; J trimming: 0 bases; junction bases outside the gene matches: 9. Germline-derived CDR1 and CDR2 are SGHDN and FVKESK.

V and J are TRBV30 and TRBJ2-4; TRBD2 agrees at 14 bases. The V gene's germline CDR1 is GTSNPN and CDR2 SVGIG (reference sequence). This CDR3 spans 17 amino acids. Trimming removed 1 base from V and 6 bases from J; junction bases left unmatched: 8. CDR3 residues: CAWSASGLAGATNIQYF. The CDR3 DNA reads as TGTGCCTGGAGTGCATCGGGACTAGCGGGGGCTACAAACATTCAGTACTTC.

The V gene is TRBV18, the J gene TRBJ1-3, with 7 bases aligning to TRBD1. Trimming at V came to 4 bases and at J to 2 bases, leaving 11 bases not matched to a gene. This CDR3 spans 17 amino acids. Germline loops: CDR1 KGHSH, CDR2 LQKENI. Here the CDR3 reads CASSRSTGATPGNTIYF. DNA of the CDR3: TGTGCCAGCTCACGTTCAACAGGGGCAACCCCTGGAAACACCATATATTTT.

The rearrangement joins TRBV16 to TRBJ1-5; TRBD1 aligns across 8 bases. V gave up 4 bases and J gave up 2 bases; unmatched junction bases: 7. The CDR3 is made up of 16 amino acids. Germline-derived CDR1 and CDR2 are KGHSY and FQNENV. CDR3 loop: CASSLTGVKGNQPQHF. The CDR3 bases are TGTGCCAGCAGCCTGACAGGGGTCAAGGGCAATCAGCCCCAGCATTTT.

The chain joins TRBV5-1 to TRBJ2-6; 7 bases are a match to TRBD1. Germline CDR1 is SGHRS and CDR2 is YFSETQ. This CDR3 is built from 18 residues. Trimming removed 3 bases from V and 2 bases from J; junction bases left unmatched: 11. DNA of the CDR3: TGCGCCAGCAGCTCGGTTCTTGACACAGGGGCTGGGGCCAACGTCCTGACTTTC. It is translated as CASSSVLDTGAGANVLTF.

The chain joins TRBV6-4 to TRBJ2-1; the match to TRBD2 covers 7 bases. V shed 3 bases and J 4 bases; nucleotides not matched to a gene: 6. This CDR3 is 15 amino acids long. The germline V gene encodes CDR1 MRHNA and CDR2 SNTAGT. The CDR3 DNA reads TGTGCCAGCAGTGAGGAGCTAGCGGAGTACAATGAGCAGTTCTTC. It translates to CASSEELAEYNEQFF.

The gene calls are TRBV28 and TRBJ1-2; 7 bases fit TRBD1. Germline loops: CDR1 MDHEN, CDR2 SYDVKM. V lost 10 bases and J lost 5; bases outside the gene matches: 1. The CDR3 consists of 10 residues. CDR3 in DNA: TGTGCCACAGGGGGATATGGCTACACCTTC. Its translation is CATGGYGYTF.

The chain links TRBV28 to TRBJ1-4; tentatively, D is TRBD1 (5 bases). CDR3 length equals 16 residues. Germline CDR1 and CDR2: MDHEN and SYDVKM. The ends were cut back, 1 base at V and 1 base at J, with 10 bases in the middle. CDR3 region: CASSLYRGRTNEKLFF. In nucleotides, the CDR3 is TGTGCCAGCAGTTTATATAGGGGAAGAACTAATGAAAAACTGTTTTTT. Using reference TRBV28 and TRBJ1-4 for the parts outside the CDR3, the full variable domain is DVKVTQSSRYLVKRTGEKVFLECVQDMDHENMFWYRQDPGLGLRLIYFSYDVKMKEKGDIPEGYSVSREKKERFSLILESASTNQTSMYLCASSLYRGRTNEKLFFGSGTQLSVL.